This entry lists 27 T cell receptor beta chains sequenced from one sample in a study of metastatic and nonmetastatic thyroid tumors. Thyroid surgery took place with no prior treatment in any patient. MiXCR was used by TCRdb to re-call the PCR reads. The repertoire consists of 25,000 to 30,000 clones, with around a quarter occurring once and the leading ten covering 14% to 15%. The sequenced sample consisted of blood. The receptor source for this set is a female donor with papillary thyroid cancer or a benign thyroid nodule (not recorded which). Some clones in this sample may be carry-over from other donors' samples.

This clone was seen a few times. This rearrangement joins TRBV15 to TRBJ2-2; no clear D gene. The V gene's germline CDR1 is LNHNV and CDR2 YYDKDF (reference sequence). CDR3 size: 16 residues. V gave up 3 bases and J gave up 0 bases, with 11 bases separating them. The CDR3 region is CATSREGLPNTGELFF. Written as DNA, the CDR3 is TGTGCCACCAGCAGGGAAGGTTTACCGAACACCGGGGAGCTGTTTTTT.

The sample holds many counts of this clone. In DNA form, the CDR3 reads TGTGCCACCGGGCAGGAGATCTATGGCTACACCTTC. Its protein product is CATGQEIYGYTF. V is TRBV10-3 and J is TRBJ1-2, with D unresolved. V was pared by 10 bases and J by 4 bases, with 13 bases between. CDR3 length: 12 amino acids. Germline V lookup: CDR1 ENHRY, CDR2 SYGVKD.

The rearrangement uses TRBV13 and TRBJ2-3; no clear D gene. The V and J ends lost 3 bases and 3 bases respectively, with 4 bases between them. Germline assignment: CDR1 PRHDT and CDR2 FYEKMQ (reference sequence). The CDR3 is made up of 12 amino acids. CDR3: CASSFGTDTQYF. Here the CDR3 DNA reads TGTGCCAGCAGCTTCGGGACAGATACGCAGTATTTT. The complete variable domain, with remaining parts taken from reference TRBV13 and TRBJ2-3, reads AAGVIQSPRHLIKEKRETATLKCYPIPRHDTVYWYQQGPGQDPQFLISFYEKMQSDKGSIPDRFSAQQFSDYHSELNMSSLELGDSALYFCASSFGTDTQYFGPGTRLTVL.

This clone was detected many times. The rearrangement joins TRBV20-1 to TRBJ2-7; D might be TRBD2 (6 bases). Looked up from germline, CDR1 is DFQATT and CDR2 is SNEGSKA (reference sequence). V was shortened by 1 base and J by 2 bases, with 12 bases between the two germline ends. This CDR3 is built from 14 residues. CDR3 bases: TGCAGTGCTAGAGTCCCGGGACTGGCCTACGAGCAGTACTTC. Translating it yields CSARVPGLAYEQYF.

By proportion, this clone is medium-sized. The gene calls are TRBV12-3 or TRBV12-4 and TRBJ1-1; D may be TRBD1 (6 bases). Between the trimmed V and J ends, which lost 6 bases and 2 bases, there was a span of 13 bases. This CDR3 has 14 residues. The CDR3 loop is CASRPPQGNTEAFF. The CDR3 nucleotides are TGTGCCAGCAGACCCCCACAGGGAAACACTGAAGCTTTCTTT.

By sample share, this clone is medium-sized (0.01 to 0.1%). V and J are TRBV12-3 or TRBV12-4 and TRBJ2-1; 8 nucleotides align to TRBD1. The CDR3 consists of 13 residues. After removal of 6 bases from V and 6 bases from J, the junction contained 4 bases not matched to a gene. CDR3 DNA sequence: TGTGCCAGCAGCCGGGACAGGTCCAATGAGCAGTTCTTC. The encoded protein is CASSRDRSNEQFF.

CDR3 DNA: TGTGCCAGCAGCCCTGGAAATCGGGACAGAAATACGCAGTATTTT. Its translation: CASSPGNRDRNTQYF. This chain links TRBV5-6 with TRBJ2-3; 7 positions match TRBD1. The CDR3 loop spans 15 amino acids. Germline CDR1 is SGHDT and CDR2 is YYEEEE. The J segment lost 7 bases and the V segment lost 4 bases, leaving 12 bases of the junction unmatched.

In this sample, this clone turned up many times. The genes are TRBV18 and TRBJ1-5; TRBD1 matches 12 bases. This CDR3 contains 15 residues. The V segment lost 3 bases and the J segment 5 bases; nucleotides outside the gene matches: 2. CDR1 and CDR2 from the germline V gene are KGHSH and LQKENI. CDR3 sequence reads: CASSPGTGGHQPQHF. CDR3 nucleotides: TGTGCCAGCTCACCCGGGACAGGGGGCCATCAGCCCCAGCATTTT.

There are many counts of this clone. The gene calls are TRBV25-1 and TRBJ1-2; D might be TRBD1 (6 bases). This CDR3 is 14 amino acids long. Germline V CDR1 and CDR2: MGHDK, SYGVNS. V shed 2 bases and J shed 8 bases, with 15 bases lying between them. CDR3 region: CASSEPGGRRGYTF. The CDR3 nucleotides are TGTGCCAGCAGTGAACCGGGGGGGCGCCGAGGCTACACCTTC.

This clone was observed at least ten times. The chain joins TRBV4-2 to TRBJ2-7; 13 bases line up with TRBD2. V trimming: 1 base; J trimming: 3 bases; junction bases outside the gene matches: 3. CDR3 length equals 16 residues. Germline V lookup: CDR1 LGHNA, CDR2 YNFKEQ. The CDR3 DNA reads TGTGCCAGCAGCCAAGGACTAGCGGGAGGTCTCTACGAGCAGTACTTC. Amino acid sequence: CASSQGLAGGLYEQYF.

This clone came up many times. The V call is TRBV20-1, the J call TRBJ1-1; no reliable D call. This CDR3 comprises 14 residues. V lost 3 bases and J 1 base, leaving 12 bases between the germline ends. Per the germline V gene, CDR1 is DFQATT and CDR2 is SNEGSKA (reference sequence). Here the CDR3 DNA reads TGCAGTGCTAGGGATGAGTCCCGGAACACTGAAGCTTTCTTT. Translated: CSARDESRNTEAFF.

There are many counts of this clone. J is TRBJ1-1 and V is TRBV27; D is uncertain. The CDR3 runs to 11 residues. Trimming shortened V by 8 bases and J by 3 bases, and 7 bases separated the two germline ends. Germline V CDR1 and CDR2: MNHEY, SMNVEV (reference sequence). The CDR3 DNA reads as TGTGCCAGCGGGAGGGACACTGAAGCTTTCTTT. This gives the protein CASGRDTEAFF.

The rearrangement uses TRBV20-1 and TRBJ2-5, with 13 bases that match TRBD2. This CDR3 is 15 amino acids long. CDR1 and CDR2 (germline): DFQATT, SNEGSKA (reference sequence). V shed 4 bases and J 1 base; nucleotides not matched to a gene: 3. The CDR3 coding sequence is TGCAGTGCTAAGGGACTAGCGGGAACCCAAGAGACCCAGTACTTC. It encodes CSAKGLAGTQETQYF.

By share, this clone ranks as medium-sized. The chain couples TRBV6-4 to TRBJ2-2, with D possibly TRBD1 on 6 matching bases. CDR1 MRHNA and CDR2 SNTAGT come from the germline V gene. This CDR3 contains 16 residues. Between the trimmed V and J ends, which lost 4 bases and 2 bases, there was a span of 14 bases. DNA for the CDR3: TGTGCCAGCAGTGGTACCGGGACACTCAACACCGGGGAGCTGTTTTTT. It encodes CASSGTGTLNTGELFF.

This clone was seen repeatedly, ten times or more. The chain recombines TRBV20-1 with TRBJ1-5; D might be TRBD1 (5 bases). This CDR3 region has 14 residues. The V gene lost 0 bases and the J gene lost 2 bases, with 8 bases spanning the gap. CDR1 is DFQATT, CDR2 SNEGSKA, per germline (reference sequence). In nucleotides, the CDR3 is TGCAGTGCTAGAGATCAGGGAGGCAATCAGCCCCAGCATTTT. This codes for CSARDQGGNQPQHF.

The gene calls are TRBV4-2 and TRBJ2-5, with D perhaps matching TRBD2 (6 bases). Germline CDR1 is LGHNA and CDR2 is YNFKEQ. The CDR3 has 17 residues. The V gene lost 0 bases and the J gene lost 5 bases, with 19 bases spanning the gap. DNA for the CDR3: TGTGCCAGCAGCCAAGATCCCACCGGAGGGGCTGAGGAGACCCAGTACTTC. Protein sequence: CASSQDPTGGAEETQYF.

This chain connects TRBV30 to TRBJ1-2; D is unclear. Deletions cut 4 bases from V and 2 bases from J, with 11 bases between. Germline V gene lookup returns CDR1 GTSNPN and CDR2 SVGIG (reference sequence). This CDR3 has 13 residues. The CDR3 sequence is CAWIAARNYGYTF. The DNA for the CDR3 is TGTGCCTGGATTGCCGCCCGCAACTATGGCTACACCTTC.

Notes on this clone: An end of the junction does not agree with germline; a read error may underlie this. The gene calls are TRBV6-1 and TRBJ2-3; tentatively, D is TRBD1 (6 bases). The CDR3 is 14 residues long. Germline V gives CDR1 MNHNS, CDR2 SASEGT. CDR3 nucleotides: TGTGCCAGCATGATGATACAGGGCACAGATACTCAGTATTTT. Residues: CASMMIQGTDTQYF.

The CDR3 loop reads CASSLAGFTDTQYF. As DNA, the CDR3 is TGTGCCAGCAGCTTAGCGGGCTTCACAGATACGCAGTATTTT. This chain connects TRBV7-2 to TRBJ2-3; D is unclear. The CDR3 extends over 14 amino acids. Germline CDR1 reads SGHTA; CDR2 reads FQGNSA. The V and J ends lost 0 bases and 2 bases respectively, with 6 bases between them.

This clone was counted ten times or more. The CDR3 is CASSRQGAIFNEQFF. The CDR3 DNA follows: TGTGCCAGCTCACGACAGGGGGCGATTTTTAATGAGCAGTTCTTC. The chain joins TRBV18 to TRBJ2-1, with 10 bases aligning to TRBD1. CDR3 size: 15 residues. Germline V lookup: CDR1 KGHSH, CDR2 LQKENI. V gave up 4 bases and J gave up 7 bases; unmatched junction bases: 7.

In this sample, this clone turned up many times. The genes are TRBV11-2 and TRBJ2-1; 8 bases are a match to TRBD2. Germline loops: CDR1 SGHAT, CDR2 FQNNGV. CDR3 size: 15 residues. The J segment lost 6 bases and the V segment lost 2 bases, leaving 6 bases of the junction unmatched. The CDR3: CASSLMAGGGNEQFF. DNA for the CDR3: TGTGCCAGCAGCTTAATGGCGGGAGGAGGCAATGAGCAGTTCTTC.

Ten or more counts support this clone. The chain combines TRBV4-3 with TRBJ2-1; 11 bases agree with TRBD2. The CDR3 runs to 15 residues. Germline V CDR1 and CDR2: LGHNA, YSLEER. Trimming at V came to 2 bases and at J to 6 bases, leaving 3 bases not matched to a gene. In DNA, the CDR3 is TGCGCCAGCAGCCAACAACTAGCGGGAGTCAATGAGCAGTTCTTC. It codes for CASSQQLAGVNEQFF.

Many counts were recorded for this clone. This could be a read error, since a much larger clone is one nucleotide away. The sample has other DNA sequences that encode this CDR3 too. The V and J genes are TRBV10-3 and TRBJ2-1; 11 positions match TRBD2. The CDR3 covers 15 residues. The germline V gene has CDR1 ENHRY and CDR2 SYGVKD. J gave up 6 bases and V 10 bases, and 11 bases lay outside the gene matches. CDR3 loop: CATSELLAGVNEQFF. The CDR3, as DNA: TGTGCCACCTCCGAATTACTAGCGGGAGTCAATGAGCAGTTCTTC.

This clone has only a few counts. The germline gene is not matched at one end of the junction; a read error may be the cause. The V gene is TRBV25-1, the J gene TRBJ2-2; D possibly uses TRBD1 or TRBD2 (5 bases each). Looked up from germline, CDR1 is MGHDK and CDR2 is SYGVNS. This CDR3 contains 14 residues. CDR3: CAISAEWGTGELFF. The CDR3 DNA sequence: TGTGCCATCAGTGCCGAATGGGGGACCGGGGAGCTGTTTTTT.

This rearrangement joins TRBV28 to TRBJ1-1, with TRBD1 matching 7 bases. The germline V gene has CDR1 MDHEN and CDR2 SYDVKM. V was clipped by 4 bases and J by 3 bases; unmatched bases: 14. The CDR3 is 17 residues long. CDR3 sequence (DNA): TGTGCCAGCAGTTCCCTAGACAGGGTCCCTCGCGACACTGAAGCTTTCTTT. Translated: CASSSLDRVPRDTEAFF.

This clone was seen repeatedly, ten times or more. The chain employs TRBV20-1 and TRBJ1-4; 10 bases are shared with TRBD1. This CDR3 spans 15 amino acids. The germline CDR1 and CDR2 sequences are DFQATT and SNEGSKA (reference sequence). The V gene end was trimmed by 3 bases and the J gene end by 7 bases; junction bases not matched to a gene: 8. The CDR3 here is CSASLTGGNGEKLFF. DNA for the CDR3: TGCAGTGCTAGCCTGACAGGGGGCAATGGTGAAAAACTGTTTTTT.

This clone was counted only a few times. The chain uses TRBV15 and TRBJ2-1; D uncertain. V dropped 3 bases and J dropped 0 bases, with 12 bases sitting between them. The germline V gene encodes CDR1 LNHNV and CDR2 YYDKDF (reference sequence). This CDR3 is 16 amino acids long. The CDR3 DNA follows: TGTGCCACCAGCAGTTTAGACCCGAGCTCCTACAATGAGCAGTTCTTC. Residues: CATSSLDPSSYNEQFF.